The next 2 T cell receptor beta chains were all read from a single sample in a study of T cell responses to AZD1222 COVID-19 vaccine. The method was immunoSEQ multiplex PCR; TCRdb's version includes in-frame clones alone and lacks a portion of them. Of roughly 110,000 clones in the sample, about 85% are singletons; the top ten hold around 4.9%. This material consisted of peripheral blood, taken 28 days after the second AZD1222 dose. The receptor set was obtained from an adult who received the AZD1222 COVID-19 vaccine.

The rearrangement joins TRBV30 to TRBJ2-5; perhaps TRBD2 as D (7 bases). The CDR3 is 14 amino acids. V was shortened by 3 bases and J by 12 bases, with 23 bases between the two germline ends. Germline CDR1 GTSNPN, CDR2 SVGIG (reference sequence). CDR3 sequence (DNA): TGTGCCTGGAGCGCCCTAGGGGGGCGGGGGATTAAGTACTTC. Translated, it gives CAWSALGGRGIKYF.

The rearrangement uses TRBV5-5 and TRBJ1-1; the D is unclear. CDR3 length equals 15 residues. Germline V gene sequence: CDR1 SGHKS, CDR2 YYEKEE (reference sequence). The V gene lost 5 bases and the J gene lost 0 bases, with 14 bases spanning the gap. The CDR3 sequence: CASSRETGMNTEAFF. CDR3 DNA sequence: TGTGCCAGCAGTCGAGAGACGGGGATGAACACTGAAGCTTTCTTT.